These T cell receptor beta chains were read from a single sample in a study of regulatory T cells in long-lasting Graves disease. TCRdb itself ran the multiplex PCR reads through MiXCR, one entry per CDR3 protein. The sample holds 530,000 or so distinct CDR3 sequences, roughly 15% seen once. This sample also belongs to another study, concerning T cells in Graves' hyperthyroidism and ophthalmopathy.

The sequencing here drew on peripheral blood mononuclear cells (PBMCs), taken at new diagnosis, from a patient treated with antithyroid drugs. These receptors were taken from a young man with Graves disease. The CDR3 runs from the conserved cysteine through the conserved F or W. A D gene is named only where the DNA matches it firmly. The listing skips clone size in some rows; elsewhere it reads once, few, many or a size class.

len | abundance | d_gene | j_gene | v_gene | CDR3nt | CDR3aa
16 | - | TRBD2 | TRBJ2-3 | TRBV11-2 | TGTGCCAGCAGCCCTGGGACTAGCGGAGAGGGAGATACGCAGTATTTT | CASSPGTSGEGDTQYF
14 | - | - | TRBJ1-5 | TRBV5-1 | TGCGCCAGCAGCCGGGACGGACTCAATCAGCCCCAGCATTTT | CASSRDGLNQPQHF
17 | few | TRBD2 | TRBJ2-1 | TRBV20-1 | TGCAGTGTCCCCCTAAAACCGGGACTAGCGGGTTACAATGAGCAGTTCTTC | CSVPLKPGLAGYNEQFF
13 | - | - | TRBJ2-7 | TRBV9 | TGTGCCAGCAGCGCGAGTACGGCCTACGAGCAGTACTTC | CASSASTAYEQYF
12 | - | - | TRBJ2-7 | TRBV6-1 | TGTGCCAGCAGATCTGACAGTTACGAGCAGTACTTC | CASRSDSYEQYF
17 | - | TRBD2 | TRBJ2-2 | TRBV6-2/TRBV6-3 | TGTGCCAGCAGTTACTCATCTAGCGGGATGAACACCGGGGAGCTGTTTTTT | CASSYSSSGMNTGELFF
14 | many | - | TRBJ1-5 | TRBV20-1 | TGCAGTGCTAGTCGTCGCAAGTCAGGGAAGCCCCAGCATTTT | CSASRRKSGKPQHF
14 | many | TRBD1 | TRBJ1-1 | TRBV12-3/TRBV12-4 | TGTGCCAGCAACCCGGGACAGGAGCACACTGAAGCTTTCTTT | CASNPGQEHTEAFF
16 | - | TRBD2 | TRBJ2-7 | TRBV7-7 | TGTGCTAGCAGCCCCGCGGGGGGAAGTGGGGCCTACGAGCAGTACTTC | CASSPAGGSGAYEQYF
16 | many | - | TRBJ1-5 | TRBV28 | TGTGCCAGCAGTTTATGGACAGATTATAGCAATCAGCCCCAGCATTTT | CASSLWTDYSNQPQHF
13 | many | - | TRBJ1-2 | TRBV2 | TGTGCCAGCAGTAAACAGGGACTCTATGGCTACACCTTC | CASSKQGLYGYTF
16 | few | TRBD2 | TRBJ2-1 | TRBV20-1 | TGCAGTGCTAGACCTCAGACTAGCGGGCCCTACAATGAGCAGTTCTTC | CSARPQTSGPYNEQFF
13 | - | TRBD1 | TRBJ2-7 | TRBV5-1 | TGCGCCAGCAGGACAGGGCTTGGGTACGAGCAGTACTTC | CASRTGLGYEQYF
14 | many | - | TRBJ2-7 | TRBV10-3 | TGTGCCATCAGTGAGTCGACACTAACCGACGAGCAGTACTTC | CAISESTLTDEQYF
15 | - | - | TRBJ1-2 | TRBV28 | TGTGCCAGCAGTCGCGGGACGCTCGAAAGCTATGGCTACACCTTC | CASSRGTLESYGYTF
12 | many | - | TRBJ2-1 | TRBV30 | TGTGCCTGGAGTGTTATTCCGGCTGGGCAGTTCTTC | CAWSVIPAGQFF
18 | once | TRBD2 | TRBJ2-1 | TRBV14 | TGTGCCAGCAGCCAAGATCTTTGGACTAGCGGAAATTACAATGAGCAGTTCTTC | CASSQDLWTSGNYNEQFF
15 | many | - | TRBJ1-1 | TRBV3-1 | TGTGCCAGCAGCCAAGATGGTAGCATGAACACTGAAGCTTTCTTT | CASSQDGSMNTEAFF
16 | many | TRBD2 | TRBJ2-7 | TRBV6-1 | TGTGCCAGCAGAAGCGGCCCGGGACTAGCGGATTACGAGCAGTACTTC | CASRSGPGLADYEQYF
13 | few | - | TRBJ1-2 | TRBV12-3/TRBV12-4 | TGTGCCAGCAGTTTATCACAGAACTATTGCTACACCTTC | CASSLSQNYCYTF
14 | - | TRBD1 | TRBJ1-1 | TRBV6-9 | TGTGCCAGCAGTTACGGACAGGGGGCGGGGTCTACTTTCTTT | CASSYGQGAGSTFF
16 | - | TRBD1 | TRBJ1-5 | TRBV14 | TGTGCCAGCAGCCACTCCGGGACAGGGGGCAATCAGCCCCAGCATTTT | CASSHSGTGGNQPQHF
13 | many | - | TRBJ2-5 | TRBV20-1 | TGCAGTGCGCCAAGCTCAAGCTTAGGGACCCAGTACTTC | CSAPSSSLGTQYF
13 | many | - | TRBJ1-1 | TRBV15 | TGTGCCACCACCGACGGGGGCCTGGCTGAAGCTTTCTTT | CATTDGGLAEAFF
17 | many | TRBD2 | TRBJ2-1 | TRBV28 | TGTGCCAGCAGTTCCAGCGGGAGCCGGGGCTCCTACAATGAGCAGTTCTTC | CASSSSGSRGSYNEQFF
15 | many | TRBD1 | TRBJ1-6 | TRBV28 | TGTGCCAGCAGTTTGGGCGGGACAGGGGGTTCACCCCTCCACTTT | CASSLGGTGGSPLHF
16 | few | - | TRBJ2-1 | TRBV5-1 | TGCGCCAGCAGCCAATCAAGCGTGGGCCTATACAATGAGCAGTTCTTC | CASSQSSVGLYNEQFF
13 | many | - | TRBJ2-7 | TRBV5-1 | TGCGCCAGCAGCAAAACTCCGACCTACGAGCAGTACTTC | CASSKTPTYEQYF
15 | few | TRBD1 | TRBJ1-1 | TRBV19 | TGTGCCAGTAGTATAGGACAGGGGAGGACCACTGAAGCTTTCTTT | CASSIGQGRTTEAFF
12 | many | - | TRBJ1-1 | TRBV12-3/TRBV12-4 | TGTGCCAGCAGTGGGAGGCCCGCTGAAGCTTTCTTT | CASSGRPAEAFF
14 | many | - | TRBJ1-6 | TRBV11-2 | TGTGCCAGCAGCTTTGGAGCAAAACATTCACCCCTCCACTTT | CASSFGAKHSPLHF
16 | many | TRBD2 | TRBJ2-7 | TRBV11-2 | TGTGCCAGCAGCCAGGGACTAGCGGGAGGGCCAGACGAGCAGTACTTC | CASSQGLAGGPDEQYF
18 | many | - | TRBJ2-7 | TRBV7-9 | TGTGCCAGCAGCTCACTCAAGGGTGGGCAGGGTCCCTCCTACGAGCAGTACTTC | CASSSLKGGQGPSYEQYF
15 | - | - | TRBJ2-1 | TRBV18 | TGTGCCAGCTCACAGTCCAGGGGGGTCATGAATGAGCAGTTCTTC | CASSQSRGVMNEQFF
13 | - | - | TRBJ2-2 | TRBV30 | TGTGCCTGGAGTAGACTAACCACCGGGGAGCTGTTTTTT | CAWSRLTTGELFF
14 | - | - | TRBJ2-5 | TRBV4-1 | TGCGCCAGCAGCCTCACCCGGGGGCAGGAGACCCAGTACTTC | CASSLTRGQETQYF
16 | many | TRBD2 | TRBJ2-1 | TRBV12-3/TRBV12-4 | TGTGCCAGCAGTCTTAGAGGGACTAGCGGGAACAAGGAGCAGTTCTTC | CASSLRGTSGNKEQFF
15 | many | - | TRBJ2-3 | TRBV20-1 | TGCAGTGCTAGAGATGGTCTCACTAGCACAGATACGCAGTATTTT | CSARDGLTSTDTQYF
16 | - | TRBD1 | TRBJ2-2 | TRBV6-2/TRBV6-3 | TGTGCCAGCCAGCGAAGGGACAGAATGGCCACCGGGGAGCTGTTTTTT | CASQRRDRMATGELFF
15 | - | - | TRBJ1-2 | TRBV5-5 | TGTGCCAGCAGCTTGACTCTCGCTGAAAACTATGGCTGCACCTTC | CASSLTLAENYGCTF
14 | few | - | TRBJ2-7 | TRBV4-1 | TGCGCCAGCAGCCAAGCCACAGGGTCCTACGAGCAGTACTTC | CASSQATGSYEQYF
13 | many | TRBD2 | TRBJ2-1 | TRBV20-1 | TGCAGTGCTAGCGATAGCGGGAGTAGGGAGCAGTTCTTC | CSASDSGSREQFF
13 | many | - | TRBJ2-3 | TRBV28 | TGTGCCAGCGTCCTCAACATTGGAGATACGCAGTATTTT | CASVLNIGDTQYF
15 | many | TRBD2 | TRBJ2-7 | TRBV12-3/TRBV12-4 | TGTGCCAGCAGTCCCCTGGGACTAGCGGGAGACGAGCAGTACTTC | CASSPLGLAGDEQYF
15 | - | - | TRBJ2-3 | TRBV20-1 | TGCAGTGCTAGTAAGGGCTCTAGCGCAACAGATACGCAGTATTTT | CSASKGSSATDTQYF
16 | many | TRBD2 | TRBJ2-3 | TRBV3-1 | TGTGCCAGGACATCGGGAGGGCCCTTTAGCACAGATACGCAGTATTTT | CARTSGGPFSTDTQYF
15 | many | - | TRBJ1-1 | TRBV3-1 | TGTGCCAGCAGCCGGAGGGCCGTGGTGAACACTGAAGCTTTCTTT | CASSRRAVVNTEAFF
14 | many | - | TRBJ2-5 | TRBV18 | TGTGCCAGCTCACGGAGGACAGACCAAGAGACCCAGTACTTC | CASSRRTDQETQYF
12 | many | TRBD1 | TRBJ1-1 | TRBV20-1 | TGCAGTGAAAGGAAGGGGGCAACTGAAGCTTTCTTT | CSERKGATEAFF
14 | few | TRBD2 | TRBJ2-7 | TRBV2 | TGTGCCAGCAGTGAAAGACTAGCGGGAGCCGAGCAGTACTTC | CASSERLAGAEQYF
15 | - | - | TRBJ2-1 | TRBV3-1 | TGTGCCAGCAGCCAGGAGGCGGAAGCCTACAATGAGCAGTTCTTC | CASSQEAEAYNEQFF
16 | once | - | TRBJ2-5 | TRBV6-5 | TGTGCCAGCAGTTACCTCCCCCGGCAGGGTGAAGAGACCCAGTACTTC | CASSYLPRQGEETQYF
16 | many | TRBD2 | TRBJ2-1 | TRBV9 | TGTGCCAGCAGCGTCCCGGGACTAGCGGACTACAATGAGCAGTTCTTC | CASSVPGLADYNEQFF
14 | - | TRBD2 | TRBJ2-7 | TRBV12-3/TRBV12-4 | TGTGCCAGCGGACTAGCGGGAGTAGAATACGAGCAGTACTTC | CASGLAGVEYEQYF
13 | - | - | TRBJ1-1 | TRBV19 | TGTGCCAGTAGTATACAGGGTGTAACTGAAGCTTTCTTT | CASSIQGVTEAFF
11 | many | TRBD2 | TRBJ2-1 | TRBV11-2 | TGTGCCAGCAGCGAGGGACTAGAAAAGTTCTTC | CASSEGLEKFF
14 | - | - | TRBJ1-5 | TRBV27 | TGTGCCAGCACCCCAAGTAATAGCAATCAGCCCCAGCATTTT | CASTPSNSNQPQHF
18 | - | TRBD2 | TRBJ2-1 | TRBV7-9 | TGTGCCAGCAGCTTAGCGAAAGGGGCGGGAGGCTGGGGTGATGAGCAGTTCTTC | CASSLAKGAGGWGDEQFF